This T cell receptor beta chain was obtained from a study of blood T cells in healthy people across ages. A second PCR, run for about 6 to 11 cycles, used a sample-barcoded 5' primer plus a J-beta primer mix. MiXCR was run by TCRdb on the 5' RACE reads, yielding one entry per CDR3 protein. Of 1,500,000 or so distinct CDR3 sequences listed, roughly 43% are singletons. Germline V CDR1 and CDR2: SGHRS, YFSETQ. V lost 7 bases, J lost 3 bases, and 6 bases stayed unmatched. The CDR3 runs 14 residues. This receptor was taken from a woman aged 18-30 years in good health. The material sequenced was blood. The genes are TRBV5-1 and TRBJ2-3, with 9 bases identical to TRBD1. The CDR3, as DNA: TGCGCCAGCGGTACCGGGACAGGGACAGATACGCAGTATTTT. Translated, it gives CASGTGTGTDTQYF.